Listed below are T cell receptor beta chains from one sample, sequenced in a study of shared clonotypes between healthy human individuals. The assay was immunoSEQ multiplex PCR, and TCRdb's table has in-frame clones only and misses some. The sample lists under 650,000 clones; 90% to 96% were seen once. The sequenced sample consisted of naive CD4+ T cells sorted from blood. Receptors were obtained from a woman aged 25 to 39 in good health. Both conserved end residues are part of each CDR3. Fields, in order: clone size, V gene, CDR3 protein. Not every row has a clone size; where given, it reads once, few, many or a size class.

once	TRBV30	CAWSVAGVITDTQYF
.	TRBV19	CASSKPPFGATNEKLFF
.	TRBV6-5	CASSYSREVNTEAFF
.	TRBV10-2	CASTGTILSYEQYF
.	TRBV5-1	CASSLVGQGSGANVLTF
.	TRBV5-4	CASSPGGLAGVADTQYF
.	TRBV19	CASSRGQGAGDTEAFF
.	TRBV5-6	CASSFRQGGYYEQYF
.	TRBV18	CASSEDRARTYEQYF
.	TRBV2	CASSVVPDRPNSPLHF
.	TRBV5-1	CASSPGQYSNQPQHF
.	TRBV2	CASSESGRAYEQFF
.	TRBV11-2	CASSLSNKRYEQYF
.	TRBV18	CASSPPAGVGNTIYF
.	TRBV5-1	CASSLAAGAQTQYF
.	TRBV9	CASSVQQGLDGYTF
.	TRBV29-1	CSVYRAGDTQYF
.	TRBV19	CASSMASSGSSFYEQYF
.	TRBV5-1	CASSLGQSYNEQFF
.	TRBV10-3	CAIQGPDTEAFF
once	TRBV6-1	CASTTQGPVEKLFF
.	TRBV18	CASSILTAGTSSTDTQYF
.	TRBV6-4	CASSFQGVNNSPLHF
.	TRBV28	CASSPHGFSPLHF
.	TRBV6-6	CASSYASLYGYTF
once	TRBV2	CASSEGTSGETQYF
.	TRBV2	CASSEVNEQFF
.	TRBV11-2	CASSLATGLSTEAFF
.	TRBV5-1	CASSLGNTGEHEQFF
once	TRBV5-1	CASSPTPRVGETQYF
.	TRBV4-2	CASSQDVGLGMNEQYF
.	TRBV9	CASSVDLGLNTGELFF
.	TRBV30	CAWDPERIRWDSPSTGELFF
.	TRBV11-2	CASSLKREEHEQYF
.	TRBV2	CASRGDRVGDSPLHF
.	TRBV5-1	CASSITQGLIRTDTQYF
.	TRBV29-1	CSVESGTGNTEAFF
.	TRBV27	CASSVPALLAGEGNEQFF
.	TRBV5-4	CASSFPGGTGELFF
.	TRBV5-1	CASSRGSYEQYF
.	TRBV4-2	CASSQEMTSGSTDTQYF
.	TRBV28	CASSLPPDLVGTDTQYF
.	TRBV4-1	CASSQGPPGIWKGEQYF
once	TRBV18	CASSPLGPSNQPQHF
.	TRBV15	CATSTDRGLAYEQYF
.	TRBV2	CASSENTSNYGYTF
.	TRBV19	CASSDPGPYEQYF
.	TRBV27	CASSPRPGRYEQYF